Following are 8 T cell receptor beta chains from one sample sequenced in a study of CD8 T cells in Susac syndrome. Random hexamers primed reverse transcription of about 0.45 to 1 ug RNA. TCRdb analysed the immunoSEQ multiplex PCR reads with MiXCR anew, one entry per CDR3 protein. The sample carries roughly 120,000 distinct CDR3 sequences, roughly 94% recorded once. Sequencing was done on a sample of CD4+ T cells from PBMCs. The receptors here all came from a human donor with multiple sclerosis.

The table lists this clonotype with a count of one. This chain connects TRBV5-6 to TRBJ1-2; 7 bases line up with TRBD1. This CDR3 contains 14 residues. V lost 3 bases to trimming and J lost 3 bases; unmatched junction nucleotides: 5. The germline V gene has CDR1 SGHDT and CDR2 YYEEEE. CDR3 amino acids: CASSWGTVHYGYTF. CDR3 DNA: TGTGCCAGCAGCTGGGGGACAGTGCACTATGGCTACACCTTC.

The rearrangement joins TRBV12-3 or TRBV12-4 to TRBJ1-2; possibly TRBD1 for D (5 bases). V lost 6 bases to trimming and J lost 4 bases, with 18 bases between them. The CDR3 extends over 15 amino acids. Written as DNA, the CDR3 is TGTGCCAGCAGCCCCACGGGACTCGTTAGCTATGGCTACACCTTC. Its translation: CASSPTGLVSYGYTF.

The chain is built from TRBV5-4 and TRBJ2-5; tentative D call: TRBD1 (5 bases). The CDR3 runs 15 residues. The V and J ends lost 3 bases and 2 bases respectively, with 14 bases between them. CDR1 and CDR2 from the germline V gene are SGHNT and YYREEE (reference sequence). The CDR3 coding sequence is TGTGCCAGCAGCTCCCCTGACAGTTTACAAGAGACCCAGTACTTC. Protein: CASSSPDSLQETQYF.

This clonotype has only one observation. The chain uses TRBV19 and TRBJ2-2; D perhaps matches TRBD1 (6 bases). CDR3 length: 14 residues. CDR1 is LNHDA, CDR2 SQIVND, per germline (reference sequence). Trimming took off 6 bases at V and 7 bases at J, with 15 bases between the two ends. The CDR3 protein is CASSLPQGIGELFF. Written as DNA, the CDR3 is TGTGCCAGTAGCCTCCCTCAGGGGATCGGGGAGCTGTTTTTT.

The J gene is TRBJ2-5, the V gene TRBV3-1; a weak D match, TRBD2 (5 bases). This CDR3 contains 14 residues. Deletions cut 5 bases from V and 5 bases from J, with 15 bases between. From germline, CDR1 is LGHDT and CDR2 YNNKEL (reference sequence). The CDR3 bases are TGTGCCAGCAGCTCCCGAGGGATTGAGGAGACCCAGTACTTC. Protein: CASSSRGIEETQYF.

The CDR3 DNA sequence: TGCGCCAGCACTCCGGGGAGGGCAACTAATGAAAAACTGTTTTTT. It yields the protein CASTPGRATNEKLFF. The rearrangement joins TRBV5-1 to TRBJ1-4; D is ambiguous. The V gene's germline CDR1 is SGHRS and CDR2 YFSETQ. The CDR3 runs 15 residues. Trimming shortened V by 6 bases and J by 0 bases, and 12 bases separated the two germline ends.

This rearrangement joins TRBV19 to TRBJ2-2; TRBD1 might be the D (6 bases). This CDR3 comprises 14 residues. Germline values: CDR1 LNHDA, CDR2 SQIVND (reference sequence). V lost 10 bases to trimming and J lost 1 base, with 13 bases between them. CDR3 sequence: CATAQGLNTGELFF. The CDR3 coding sequence is TGTGCCACCGCGCAGGGGTTGAACACCGGGGAGCTGTTTTTT.

This clonotype was seen only once. This chain uses TRBV2 with TRBJ2-3; 10 positions agree with TRBD2. This CDR3 is 16 amino acids long. After removal of 4 bases from V and 0 bases from J, the junction contained 4 bases not matched to a gene. From germline, CDR1 is SNHLY and CDR2 FYNNEI. The CDR3 region has the DNA TGTGCCAGCAGTGGGCCTAGCGGGGGCAGCACAGATACGCAGTATTTT. This codes for CASSGPSGGSTDTQYF. Together with reference TRBV2 and TRBJ2-3, the CDR3 gives the full variable domain: EPEVTQTPSHQVTQMGQEVILRCVPISNHLYFYWYRQILGQKVEFLVSFYNNEISEKSEIFDDQFSVERPDGSNFTLKIRSTKLEDSAMYFCASSGPSGGSTDTQYFGPGTRLTVL.